These 5 T cell receptor beta chains originate from one sample sequenced in a study of blood T cell repertoires in COVID-19. The method was immunoSEQ multiplex PCR; TCRdb's version includes in-frame clones alone and lacks a portion of them. The sample gives more than 200,000 clones, approximately 86% of which show up once; 1.6% is in the top ten. The sequencing sample was made of PBMCs or T cells enriched from blood (not recorded which). These receptors all come from a woman aged 50 to 60 who had recovered from COVID-19.

Remarks on this clone: This sample includes further DNA sequences coding for the same CDR3. The V call is TRBV18, the J call TRBJ1-5, with TRBD1 identical over 11 bases. V lost 5 bases to trimming and J lost 4 bases; unmatched junction nucleotides: 4. This CDR3 comprises 15 residues. CDR1 is KGHSH, CDR2 LQKENI, per germline. CDR3: CASSEGQGVNQPQHF. As DNA, the CDR3 is TGTGCCAGCTCAGAGGGACAGGGGGTAAATCAGCCCCAGCATTTT.

The chain combines TRBV2 with TRBJ1-2; 10 bases match TRBD1. Germline V CDR1 and CDR2: SNHLY, FYNNEI. The CDR3 loop spans 14 amino acids. Trimming removed 8 bases from V and 3 bases from J; junction bases left unmatched: 6. CDR3 nucleotides: TGTGCCAGCGTTCGGACAGGGGGACACTATGGCTACACCTTC. It codes for CASVRTGGHYGYTF.

In the case of this clone: This sample includes further DNA sequences coding for the same CDR3. The rearrangement links TRBV7-8 to TRBJ2-1; the D is unclear. There are 15 residues in the CDR3. Germline V gene data show CDR1 as SGHVS and CDR2 as FQNEAQ. V lost 0 bases and J lost 2, with 8 bases in between. The CDR3 is CASSLARSPYNEQFF. In DNA form, the CDR3 reads TGTGCCAGCAGCTTAGCTCGGAGCCCCTACAATGAGCAGTTCTTC.

The rearrangement joins TRBV6-5 to TRBJ2-7, with D uncertain. Germline CDR1 reads MNHEY; CDR2 reads SVGAGI. V lost 2 bases and J lost 4, with 9 bases in between. The CDR3 is 13 amino acids. CDR3 loop: CASSYAGYYEQYF. As DNA, the CDR3 is TGTGCCAGCAGTTACGCAGGATATTACGAGCAGTACTTC.

The CDR3 DNA follows: TGTGCCAGCGTACGGGGGGCCGGGAATTCACCCCTCCACTTT. This encodes CASVRGAGNSPLHF. This chain joins TRBV6-5 and TRBJ1-6, with D possibly matching TRBD1 (6 bases). This CDR3 comprises 14 residues. V was cut by 8 bases and J by 7 bases, with 15 bases left in between. Germline V gene lookup returns CDR1 MNHEY and CDR2 SVGAGI.